These T cell receptor beta chains were read from a single sample in a study of STAT5B mutations in CD4+ large granular lymphocyte leukemia. The table came from immunoSEQ multiplex PCR; TCRdb's copy has only in-frame clones and leaves some out. In the table there are about 46,000 clones, 84% of which are singletons. The source material was CD4+ T cells from blood buffy coats. These TCRs come from a human donor in good health. Both conserved end residues are part of each CDR3. Fields, in order: D gene, J gene, V gene, clone size, CDR3 length, CDR3 DNA, CDR3 protein. D genes are given only for firm matches. Rows may omit the clone size; those that give it use once, few, many or a size class.

>TRBD2|TRBJ2-3|TRBV19|-|17
TGTGCCAGTAGTCCTCCTCGAACTAGCGGGGTCACAGATACGCAGTATTTT
CASSPPRTSGVTDTQYF
>-|TRBJ2-7|TRBV14|-|13
TGTGCCAGCAGGTTATACAGGGGAGGCGAGCAGTACTTC
CASRLYRGGEQYF
>-|TRBJ1-1|TRBV9|-|14
TGTGCCAGCAGCGTAGGACCGATGAACACTGAAGCTTTCTTT
CASSVGPMNTEAFF
>-|TRBJ2-1|TRBV7-6|-|16
TGTGCCAGCAGCCATCCTATGCGGGGCTCCCGCAATGAGCAGTTCTTC
CASSHPMRGSRNEQFF
>TRBD1|TRBJ1-4|TRBV19|-|14
TGTGCCAGTAGGACCGGGACAGGCCTTGAAAAACTGTTTTTT
CASRTGTGLEKLFF
>-|TRBJ2-1|TRBV6-5|-|11
TGTGCCAGCGGACGTGACAATGAGCAGTTCTTC
CASGRDNEQFF
>-|TRBJ2-3|TRBV5-1|once|13
TGCGCCAGCAGGGACTCCTTCACAGATACGCAGTATTTT
CASRDSFTDTQYF
>-|TRBJ1-6|TRBV18|few|16
TGTGCCAGCTCACCACTTACCGGACGAGTTAATTCACCCCTCCACTTT
CASSPLTGRVNSPLHF
>-|TRBJ2-3|TRBV7-3|-|16
TGTGCCAGCAGCTTAACCGGGGCGCGAGCGACAGATACGCAGTATTTT
CASSLTGARATDTQYF
>-|TRBJ1-4|TRBV10-2|-|13
TGCGCCAGCAGGACAGTCCTGAATGAAAAACTGTTTTTT
CASRTVLNEKLFF
>TRBD1|TRBJ1-6|TRBV18|-|15
TGTGCCAGCTCACGCGGGACAGGGAATAATTCACCCCTCCACTTT
CASSRGTGNNSPLHF
>-|TRBJ1-1|TRBV6-5|-|14
TGTGCCAGCAGTTACTCAAGGCAGGGCACTGAAGCTTTCTTT
CASSYSRQGTEAFF
>-|TRBJ2-2|TRBV7-3|-|14
TGTGCCAGCAGCCTAGGGCAGGGCACCGGGGAGCTGTTTTTT
CASSLGQGTGELFF
>TRBD2|TRBJ2-1|TRBV27|-|15
TGTGCCAGCAGTTTACTAGCGGGAGCCTACAATGAGCAGTTCTTC
CASSLLAGAYNEQFF
>TRBD1|TRBJ1-5|TRBV12-5|-|13
TGTGCTAGTGGCTGGACAGGGAATCAGCCCCAGCATTTT
CASGWTGNQPQHF
>TRBD1|TRBJ2-3|TRBV11-1|-|16
TGTGCCAGCAGCTCCCTAACGGGACAGCACACAGATACGCAGTATTTT
CASSSLTGQHTDTQYF
>-|TRBJ1-4|TRBV7-9|-|15
TGTGCCAGCAGCCCCGGAACTTTAGGACGGGAAAAACTGTTTTTT
CASSPGTLGREKLFF
>TRBD1|TRBJ2-1|TRBV5-1|-|16
TGCGCCAGCAGCTCCCTCCGGACAGGGGGCTTCGATGAGCAGTTCTTC
CASSSLRTGGFDEQFF
>-|TRBJ2-1|TRBV6-5|-|13
TGTGCCAGCAGTCCTCGCGAAAAATATGAGCAGTTCTTC
CASSPREKYEQFF
>-|TRBJ1-5|TRBV6-1|-|13
TGTGCCAGCAGTCATGAATCGTATCAGCCCCAGCATTTT
CASSHESYQPQHF
>TRBD1|TRBJ1-1|TRBV7-3|few|15
TGTGCCAGCAGCCCCCAGACAGGGTTGAACACTGAAGCTTTCTTT
CASSPQTGLNTEAFF
>TRBD2|TRBJ2-2|TRBV30|-|15
TGTGCGCTACGTCGGACTAGCAGGGAGTCCGGGGAGCTGTTTTTT
CALRRTSRESGELFF
>-|TRBJ2-3|TRBV9|-|15
TGTGCCAGCAGCGTAGGGGGGCGGGGGACAGATACGCAGTATTTT
CASSVGGRGTDTQYF
>TRBD2|TRBJ2-5|TRBV4-1|-|18
TGCGCCAGCAGCCAAGAAGGGCTAGCGGGAGCTACTGGGGAGACCCAGTACTTC
CASSQEGLAGATGETQYF